Detailed here is one T cell receptor (beta chain). Its target is unknown. The Oncomine TCR Beta short-read assay generated sequence data from the DNA of cultured CD4+ T cells. Each CDR3 protein is one row after TCRdb ran MiXCR on the PCR reads. In the table there are more than 9,000 distinct CDR3 sequences, 41% of which are singletons. Trimming at V came to 1 base and at J to 4 bases, leaving 4 bases not matched to a gene. CDR1 and CDR2 from the germline V gene are DFQATT and SNEGSKA (reference sequence). The CDR3 consists of 15 residues. The sample is drawn from a study of vaccination and CD4 T cells after COVID-19. As to treatment: approximately nine-day PBMC culture with coronavirus spike peptide pools or control peptides (ViraFEST assay).

The chain combines TRBV20-1 with TRBJ2-3; 11 nucleotides agree with TRBD2. This sequence originates from a human donor who had recovered from COVID-19. The source was CD4+ T cells from blood, cultured in vitro, collected after SARS-CoV-2 vaccination. In DNA, the CDR3 is TGCAGTGCTAGAGGGGATAGCGGGAGGGCAGATACGCAGTATTTT. Translation gives CSARGDSGRADTQYF.